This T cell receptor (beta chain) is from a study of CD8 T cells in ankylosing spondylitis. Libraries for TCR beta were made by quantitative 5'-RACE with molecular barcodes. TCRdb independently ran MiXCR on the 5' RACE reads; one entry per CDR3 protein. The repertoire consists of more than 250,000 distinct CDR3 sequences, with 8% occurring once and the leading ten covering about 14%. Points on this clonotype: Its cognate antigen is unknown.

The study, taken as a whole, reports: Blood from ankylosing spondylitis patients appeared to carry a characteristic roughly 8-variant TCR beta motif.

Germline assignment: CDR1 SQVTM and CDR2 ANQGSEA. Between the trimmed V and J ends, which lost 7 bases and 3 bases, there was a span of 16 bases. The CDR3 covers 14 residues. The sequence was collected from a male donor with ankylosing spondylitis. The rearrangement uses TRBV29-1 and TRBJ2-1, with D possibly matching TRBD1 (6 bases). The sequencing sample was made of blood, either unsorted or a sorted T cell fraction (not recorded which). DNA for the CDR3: TGCAGCGGGAGACAGGCACCGCTCTACAATGAGCAGTTCTTC. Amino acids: CSGRQAPLYNEQFF.